One sample yielded the 19 T cell receptor beta chains listed below, sequenced in a study of blood T cell repertoires in COVID-19. Measured with immunoSEQ multiplex PCR; TCRdb has only the in-frame clones, and not every one. The sample yields a few hundred thousand clones, roughly 80% seen once. Sequencing was carried out using peripheral blood. These receptors came from a woman in her 70s with COVID-19, enrolled during active disease.

This clone was recorded a few times. The chain carries TRBV18 and TRBJ2-3; the D gene is possibly TRBD2 (5 bases). Germline values: CDR1 KGHSH, CDR2 LQKENI. V was cut by 6 bases and J by 6 bases, with 13 bases left in between. The CDR3 has 13 residues. The CDR3, as DNA: TGTGCCAGCTCGAGGGAATACTTGGATACGCAGTATTTT. This sequence encodes CASSREYLDTQYF.

This rearrangement joins TRBV6-5 to TRBJ1-4; a weak D match, TRBD1 (5 bases). V dropped 8 bases and J dropped 7 bases, with 20 bases sitting between them. CDR3 size: 15 residues. Germline V gene sequence: CDR1 MNHEY, CDR2 SVGAGI. The CDR3 reads CASSYFGTGGEKLFF. The CDR3, as DNA: TGTGCCAGCTCGTACTTCGGGACGGGGGGTGAAAAACTGTTTTTT.

This chain joins TRBV19 and TRBJ2-7; TRBD2 agrees at 7 bases. V shed 4 bases and J 4 bases; nucleotides not matched to a gene: 10. The germline CDR1 and CDR2 sequences are LNHDA and SQIVND (reference sequence). The CDR3 runs 15 residues. The CDR3 DNA reads as TGTGCCAGTAGTAACCCAGGCGGGAGTCTGTACGAGCAGTACTTC. As protein: CASSNPGGSLYEQYF. The full variable domain, rest sourced from reference TRBV19 and TRBJ2-7, is DGGITQSPKYLFRKEGQNVTLSCEQNLNHDAMYWYRQDPGQGLRLIYYSQIVNDFQKGDIAEGYSVSREKKESFPLTVTSAQKNPTAFYLCASSNPGGSLYEQYFGPGTRLTVT.

This clone was seen more than once but under ten times. The chain is built from TRBV5-1 and TRBJ2-1, with 8 bases fitting TRBD1. This CDR3 is 14 amino acids long. Germline assignment: CDR1 SGHRS and CDR2 YFSETQ. J lost 6 bases, V lost 4 bases, and 6 bases had no gene match. CDR3 sequence: CASSPRTGSNEQFF. In DNA form, the CDR3 reads TGCGCCAGCAGCCCAAGGACAGGGTCCAATGAGCAGTTCTTC.

The genes are TRBV5-5 and TRBJ1-1; D is ambiguous. Germline V gene lookup returns CDR1 SGHKS and CDR2 YYEKEE (reference sequence). Trimming stripped 4 bases from V and 0 bases from J, with 10 bases between. This CDR3 has 14 residues. CDR3 nucleotides: TGTGCCAGCAGCCCGGGAGGGATGAACACTGAAGCTTTCTTT. It codes for CASSPGGMNTEAFF.

The rearrangement joins TRBV28 to TRBJ1-5; the D is unclear. CDR3 length: 13 amino acids. V dropped 7 bases and J dropped 7 bases, with 14 bases sitting between them. The germline V gene encodes CDR1 MDHEN and CDR2 SYDVKM. The CDR3 nucleotides read TGTGCCAGCACCGACGTCGAGGTCCAGCCCCAGCATTTT. Protein sequence: CASTDVEVQPQHF.

This chain joins TRBV28 and TRBJ1-1, with D perhaps matching TRBD1 (6 bases). Germline assignment: CDR1 MDHEN and CDR2 SYDVKM. Trimming cost V 2 bases and J 5 bases, with 12 bases left between them. This CDR3 is built from 14 residues. CDR3 DNA sequence: TGTGCCAGCAGTTTACGGGGGGCGCGTACTGAAGCTTTCTTT. Protein: CASSLRGARTEAFF.

The J gene is TRBJ1-5, the V gene TRBV6-5; D is unresolved. Trimming removed 11 bases from V and 0 bases from J, with 11 bases in between. CDR1 is MNHEY, CDR2 SVGAGI, per germline. This CDR3 comprises 13 residues. CDR3 sequence (DNA): TGTGCCTCCCTCGGAGTTAGCAATCAGCCCCAGCATTTT. The encoded protein is CASLGVSNQPQHF.

This clone appeared once. The genes are TRBV4-3 and TRBJ2-4; 10 nucleotides match TRBD1. The germline gives CDR1 LGHNA, CDR2 YSLEER. The CDR3 contains 19 residues. Germline trimming cut 3 bases from V and 0 bases from J; bases unmatched to any gene: 11. CDR3 residues: CASSQGTGVLTLAKNIQYF. CDR3 DNA: TGCGCCAGCAGCCAGGGGACAGGGGTTCTCACACTAGCCAAAAACATTCAGTACTTC.

V gene TRBV15 combines with J gene TRBJ2-5; TRBD1 matches at 8 bases. The V segment lost 3 bases and the J segment 3 bases; nucleotides outside the gene matches: 0. The CDR3 extends over 13 amino acids. Germline V CDR1 and CDR2: LNHNV, YYDKDF (reference sequence). The CDR3: CATSRDREETQYF. CDR3 sequence (DNA): TGTGCCACCAGCAGGGACAGGGAAGAGACCCAGTACTTC.

J is TRBJ2-5 and V is TRBV6-2 or TRBV6-3; TRBD1 matches 10 bases. The germline gives CDR1 MNHEY, CDR2 SVGEGT. The CDR3 runs 16 residues. Trimming cost V 5 bases and J 3 bases; bases outside gene matches: 9. CDR3 loop: CASSARTGGTKETQYF. CDR3 sequence (DNA): TGTGCCAGCAGTGCCCGGACAGGGGGTACCAAAGAGACCCAGTACTTC.

The genes are TRBV7-9 and TRBJ1-2; TRBD1 matches 7 bases. Germline CDR1 and CDR2: SEHNR and FQNEAQ (reference sequence). There are 13 residues in the CDR3. V shed 5 bases and J 4 bases; nucleotides not matched to a gene: 4. The CDR3 spells CASSVTGVYGYTF. The CDR3 DNA reads as TGTGCCAGCAGCGTTACAGGGGTCTATGGCTACACCTTC.

The V and J genes are TRBV16 and TRBJ2-5; 10 positions match TRBD2. J gave up 4 bases and V 6 bases, and 8 bases lay outside the gene matches. CDR3 length: 15 amino acids. Germline V gene sequence: CDR1 KGHSY, CDR2 FQNENV. The CDR3, as DNA: TGTGCCAGCAGTGATACTAGCGGGAAGGGAGAGACCCAGTACTTC. Protein sequence: CASSDTSGKGETQYF.

This sequence joins TRBV19 and TRBJ1-5; 9 bases align to TRBD1. The CDR3 has 17 amino acids. J gave up 4 bases and V 6 bases, and 13 bases lay outside the gene matches. Germline CDR1 and CDR2: LNHDA and SQIVND (reference sequence). The CDR3 sequence is CASSLKQGANRNQPQHF. The CDR3 coding sequence is TGTGCCAGTAGCCTAAAACAGGGGGCTAATCGTAATCAGCCCCAGCATTTT. The whole variable domain, remainder taken from reference TRBV19 and TRBJ1-5, is DGGITQSPKYLFRKEGQNVTLSCEQNLNHDAMYWYRQDPGQGLRLIYYSQIVNDFQKGDIAEGYSVSREKKESFPLTVTSAQKNPTAFYLCASSLKQGANRNQPQHFGDGTRLSIL.

The J gene is TRBJ1-2, the V gene TRBV2; TRBD1 might be the D (5 bases). This CDR3 contains 13 residues. Germline CDR1 reads SNHLY; CDR2 reads FYNNEI. Trimming took off 9 bases at V and 3 bases at J, with 14 bases between the two ends. As DNA, the CDR3 is TGTGCCAGTAATCCTGGGGGGGACTATGGCTACACCTTC. Translating it yields CASNPGGDYGYTF.

The chain joins TRBV4-3 to TRBJ2-2; TRBD2 agrees at 9 bases. Germline values: CDR1 LGHNA, CDR2 YSLEER. V lost 3 bases to trimming and J lost 1 base; unmatched junction nucleotides: 6. CDR3 length: 17 amino acids. The CDR3 loop reads CASSQTAGGRNTGELFF. The DNA for the CDR3 is TGCGCCAGCAGCCAGACAGCGGGAGGACGGAACACCGGGGAGCTGTTTTTT.

This chain links TRBV27 with TRBJ1-6; no reliable D call. The ends were cut back, 3 bases at V and 7 bases at J, with 4 bases in the middle. CDR1 and CDR2 (germline): MNHEY, SMNVEV (reference sequence). The CDR3 has 12 residues. CDR3 in DNA: TGTGCCAGCAGTTTGGCCAATTCACCCCTCCACTTT. This translates into CASSLANSPLHF.

The chain has TRBV28 and TRBJ1-4; the D gene is possibly TRBD1 (5 bases). Germline values: CDR1 MDHEN, CDR2 SYDVKM. The CDR3 runs 14 residues. V was trimmed by 5 bases and J by 10 bases, leaving 17 bases between them. The CDR3 DNA reads TGTGCCAGCAGTCCTCCGGGACTGTCGGGAAAACTGTTTTTT. This codes for CASSPPGLSGKLFF.

This chain's CDR3 is CASSAQGAGEKLFF. In DNA form, the CDR3 reads TGCGCCAGCAGCGCACAGGGGGCAGGTGAAAAACTGTTTTTT. The J gene is TRBJ1-4, the V gene TRBV5-1, with 9 positions matching TRBD1. The trim removed 4 bases at V and 7 bases at J, leaving 5 bases unmatched. Germline V gene lookup returns CDR1 SGHRS and CDR2 YFSETQ. The CDR3 consists of 14 residues.